These 21 T cell receptor beta chains were sequenced from one sample in a study of cytomegalovirus exposure and HLA in healthy donors. A multiplex PCR was run with 60 Vbeta primers and 13 Jbeta primers. Data came from immunoSEQ multiplex PCR; TCRdb stores just in-frame clones and leaves some out. The data contain hundreds of thousands of clones, around two thirds of them singletons. The sequenced sample was PBMCs. Every receptor here comes from a female donor in good health and CMV-seronegative.

The chain joins TRBV7-3 to TRBJ2-2, with a weak D call TRBD2 (6 bases). Germline V gene data show CDR1 as SGHTA and CDR2 as FQGTGA. CDR3 length: 17 amino acids. The ends were cut back, 1 base at V and 4 bases at J, with 16 bases in the middle. CDR3 nucleotides: TGTGCCAGCAGCTTAAGGCGCAGCCAGGGAGGCACCGGGGAGCTGTTTTTT. It specifies CASSLRRSQGGTGELFF.

This chain uses TRBV6-1 with TRBJ2-5; 7 nucleotides align to TRBD2. The J call may be incorrect, as the DNA end agrees better with TRBJ2-7. Germline V gives CDR1 MNHNS, CDR2 SASEGT. There are 14 residues in the CDR3. This chain's CDR3 is CAISMGGIPYEQYF. CDR3 DNA: TGTGCCATTTCGATGGGGGGGATCCCCTACGAGCAGTACTTC.

The chain employs TRBV5-4 and TRBJ2-7; D possibly corresponds to TRBD2 (5 bases). V lost 4 bases and J lost 0, with 14 bases in between. The CDR3 length is 15 residues. CDR1 is SGHNT, CDR2 YYREEE, per germline (reference sequence). CDR3: CASSRFSALSYEQYF. CDR3 in DNA: TGTGCCAGCAGCCGCTTTAGCGCCCTCTCCTACGAGCAGTACTTC.

The table lists this clone with a few counts. V and J are TRBV28 and TRBJ1-2, with TRBD1 identical over 9 bases. Trimming cost V 4 bases and J 8 bases; bases outside gene matches: 8. The germline gives CDR1 MDHEN, CDR2 SYDVKM. CDR3 size: 14 residues. The CDR3 spells CASSSSGTGSGYTF. CDR3 nucleotide sequence: TGTGCCAGCAGTTCCTCCGGGACAGGGTCCGGCTACACCTTC.

The chain employs TRBV6-4 and TRBJ2-3, with TRBD2 identical over 7 bases. V was pared by 7 bases and J by 2 bases, with 6 bases of the junction left unmatched. CDR3 length: 14 amino acids. The germline CDR1 and CDR2 sequences are MRHNA and SNTAGT. The CDR3 coding sequence is TGTGCCAGCACTAAGCTAGCGGACACAGATACGCAGTATTTT. Translated: CASTKLADTDTQYF.

The V call is TRBV6-6, the J call TRBJ2-1; 11 nucleotides match TRBD2. The CDR3 extends over 16 amino acids. Germline V gene lookup returns CDR1 MNHNY and CDR2 SVGAGI (reference sequence). V lost 0 bases to trimming and J lost 6 bases; unmatched junction nucleotides: 4. DNA of the CDR3: TGTGCCAGCAGTTACTCACGACTAGCGGGGTCCAATGAGCAGTTCTTC. Its protein product is CASSYSRLAGSNEQFF.

V is TRBV18 and J is TRBJ1-1, with D maybe TRBD1 (5 bases). In germline, CDR1 is KGHSH, CDR2 LQKENI. V was shortened by 1 base and J by 1 base, with 19 bases between the two germline ends. The CDR3 has 18 residues. The CDR3 DNA sequence: TGTGCCAGCTCACCACTTAATAGTCGGGGGATGGCGAACACTGAAGCTTTCTTT. This encodes CASSPLNSRGMANTEAFF.

A few counts support this clone. The chain couples TRBV11-2 to TRBJ1-6; D call uncertain. V lost 1 base, J lost 9 bases, and 7 bases lay in between. The CDR3 is 13 amino acids. Per germline, CDR1 SGHAT and CDR2 FQNNGV. CDR3 bases: TGTGCCAGCAGCTTAGTAACGGGTTCACCCCTCCACTTT. Its translation: CASSLVTGSPLHF.

A single count supports this clone. The chain links TRBV27 to TRBJ2-7, with 10 bases that match TRBD1. CDR3 length equals 15 residues. Germline V gene lookup returns CDR1 MNHEY and CDR2 SMNVEV (reference sequence). The ends lost 4 bases at V and 4 bases at J; junction bases unmatched: 7. The DNA of the CDR3 is TGTGCCAGCAGTTCGGGCTGGACAGGGGGTTACGAGCAGTACTTC. Translation: CASSSGWTGGYEQYF.

This clone has just a few counts. The chain joins TRBV30 to TRBJ2-7, with D tentatively TRBD2 (6 bases). The germline gives CDR1 GTSNPN, CDR2 SVGIG (reference sequence). Trimming left V 4 bases short and J 0 bases short, with 13 bases between. The CDR3 has 14 residues. The CDR3 DNA sequence: TGTGCCTGGAAGGGGTCCGGGAGCTCCTACGAGCAGTACTTC. It encodes CAWKGSGSSYEQYF.

The chain couples TRBV6-1 to TRBJ2-1, with D possibly TRBD2 on 6 matching bases. Trimming stripped 1 base from V and 6 bases from J, with 13 bases between. There are 15 residues in the CDR3. Germline loops: CDR1 MNHNS, CDR2 SASEGT. The CDR3 bases are TGTGCCAGCAGTGAAGGGAGTGGGAGGCGCAATGAGCAGTTCTTC. Translating it yields CASSEGSGRRNEQFF.

As concerns this clone: The junction departs from the called germline gene at one end, perhaps through a read error. The same CDR3 also results from other DNA sequences found in this sample. V and J are TRBV28 and TRBJ2-7, with TRBD1 matching 7 bases. This CDR3 spans 13 amino acids. The germline CDR1 and CDR2 sequences are MDHEN and SYDVKM. DNA of the CDR3: TGTGCTAGCAGTACAGGGGTCTCCTACGAGCAGTACTTC. Residues: CASSTGVSYEQYF.

The CDR3, as DNA: TGTGCCAGCAGCCAAGACCGGACAGGGAACCTGCCCGGGGAGCTGTTTTTT. This sequence encodes CASSQDRTGNLPGELFF. The gene calls are TRBV14 and TRBJ2-2, with TRBD1 matching over 8 bases. Germline values: CDR1 SGHDN, CDR2 FVKESK. This CDR3 spans 17 amino acids. The ends lost 0 bases at V and 6 bases at J; junction bases unmatched: 9.

This chain links TRBV5-1 with TRBJ2-7; D call uncertain. The germline V and J ends were trimmed by 0 bases and 2 bases, with 9 bases remaining between them. Germline assignment: CDR1 SGHRS and CDR2 YFSETQ. The CDR3 is made up of 14 amino acids. This CDR3 is CASSLDAVTYEQYF. The CDR3 coding sequence is TGCGCCAGCAGCTTGGATGCGGTCACCTACGAGCAGTACTTC. The full variable domain, with the rest looked up from reference TRBV5-1 and TRBJ2-7, is KAGVTQTPRYLIKTRGQQVTLSCSPISGHRSVSWYQQTPGQGLQFLFEYFSETQRNKGNFPGRFSGRQFSNSRSEMNVSTLELGDSALYLCASSLDAVTYEQYFGPGTRLTVT.

This CDR3 is CASSRTGTGWSYEQYF. Here the CDR3 DNA reads TGCGCCAGCAGCCGAACCGGGACAGGGTGGTCCTACGAGCAGTACTTC. V usage is TRBV5-1 and J usage is TRBJ2-7, with 9 bases that match TRBD1. The V gene's germline CDR1 is SGHRS and CDR2 YFSETQ. V dropped 4 bases and J dropped 1; count of bases not matched to a gene: 9. The CDR3 runs to 16 residues.

The J gene is TRBJ2-1, the V gene TRBV10-1; TRBD2 matches at 9 bases. The germline gives CDR1 WNHNN, CDR2 SYGVQD (reference sequence). The trim removed 3 bases at V and 9 bases at J, leaving 3 bases unmatched. There are 13 residues in the CDR3. The CDR3 bases are TGCGCCAGCAGTGAATTGACTAGCGGTGAGCAGTTCTTC. Its protein is CASSELTSGEQFF.

For this clone: Additional DNA sequences in this sample encode the identical CDR3. V is TRBV28 and J is TRBJ2-7; the D gene is possibly TRBD2 (5 bases). This CDR3 is 13 amino acids long. Germline V gene sequence: CDR1 MDHEN, CDR2 SYDVKM. V lost 7 bases and J lost 2, with 12 bases in between. In DNA form, the CDR3 reads TGTGCCAGCAATAGTCGAGGGCCCTACGAGCAGTACTTC. Residues: CASNSRGPYEQYF.

The chain is built from TRBV7-9 and TRBJ2-5; 7 bases agree with TRBD2. The CDR3 is 11 amino acids. In germline, CDR1 is SEHNR, CDR2 FQNEAQ (reference sequence). The junction had 8 bases not matched to a gene; V was cut back by 5 bases and J by 14 bases. This chain's CDR3 is CASSTRDYPYF. Here the CDR3 DNA reads TGTGCCAGCAGCACCCGGGACTACCCATACTTC.

J is TRBJ1-4 and V is TRBV15, with 9 bases aligning to TRBD1. V shed 7 bases, J shed 5 bases, and the junction held 11 bases outside the gene matches. The CDR3 runs to 16 residues. In germline, CDR1 is LNHNV, CDR2 YYDKDF (reference sequence). The CDR3 region is CATNSRQGGGNEKLFF. The CDR3 DNA reads TGTGCCACCAACAGTCGACAGGGGGGAGGGAATGAAAAACTGTTTTTT.

This sequence joins TRBV6-1 and TRBJ1-1; the D gene is possibly TRBD1 (6 bases). The CDR3 spans 13 residues. Germline CDR1 reads MNHNS; CDR2 reads SASEGT. V lost 1 base and J 6 bases, leaving 9 bases between the germline ends. Written as DNA, the CDR3 is TGTGCCAGCAGTGAAGGGTGGACAGCTGAAGCTTTCTTT. Protein product: CASSEGWTAEAFF.

Concerning this clone itself: The identical CDR3 is also encoded by other nucleotide sequences in the sample. The CDR3 reads CASSLAGGQGRSAGYTF. The CDR3 DNA is TGCGCCAGCAGCCTGGCTGGGGGACAGGGGCGATCCGCGGGCTACACCTTC. This chain links TRBV5-1 with TRBJ1-2, with TRBD1 matching 10 bases. The ends lost 4 bases at V and 8 bases at J; junction bases unmatched: 17. The CDR3 covers 17 residues. Germline-derived CDR1 and CDR2 are SGHRS and YFSETQ.